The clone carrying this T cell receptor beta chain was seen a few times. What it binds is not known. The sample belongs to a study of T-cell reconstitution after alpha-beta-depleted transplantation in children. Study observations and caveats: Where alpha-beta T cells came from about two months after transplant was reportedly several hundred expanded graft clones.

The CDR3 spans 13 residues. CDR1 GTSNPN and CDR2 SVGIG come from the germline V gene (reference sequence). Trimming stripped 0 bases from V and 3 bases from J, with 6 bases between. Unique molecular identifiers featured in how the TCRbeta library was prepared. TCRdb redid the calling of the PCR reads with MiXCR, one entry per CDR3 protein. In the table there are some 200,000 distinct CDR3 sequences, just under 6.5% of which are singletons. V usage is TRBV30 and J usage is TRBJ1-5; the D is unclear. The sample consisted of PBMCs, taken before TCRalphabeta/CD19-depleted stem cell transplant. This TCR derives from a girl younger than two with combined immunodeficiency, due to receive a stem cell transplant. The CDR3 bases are TGTGCCTGGAGTGTAGGAAACAATCAGCCCCAGCATTTT. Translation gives CAWSVGNNQPQHF.